This T cell receptor (beta chain) was identified during a study of identical twins. MiXCR was run by TCRdb on the 5' RACE reads, yielding one entry per CDR3 protein. The repertoire holds roughly 200,000 distinct CDR3 sequences, with approximately 15% as singletons. CDR3 length: 12 amino acids. CDR1 is SGHTA and CDR2 is FQGNSA in the germline V gene. With 2 bases removed from V and 5 bases from J, the gap between germline ends came to 7 bases. These data also formed part of another study, on T cells expressing NK-cell markers.

V and J are TRBV7-2 and TRBJ2-7; no clear D. The TCR originated in a woman aged 18-29 years in good health. The source material was CD8+ T cells sorted from blood. The CDR3 loop reads CASSLTADEQYF. As DNA, the CDR3 is TGTGCCAGCAGCTTAACGGCAGACGAGCAGTACTTC.